The 11 T cell receptor beta chains listed next were all sequenced from one sample in a study of OX40 agonist ivuxolimab in advanced cancers. This table comes from immunoSEQ multiplex PCR, and its TCRdb copy is limited to in-frame clones, with some not included. This table has 70,000 to 95,000 clones, around nine tenths appearing once. The sequencing here drew on CD4+ or CD8+ T cells sorted from blood, taken in a trial of the OX40 agonist ivuxolimab. The receptors shown here come from an adult with an advanced solid tumor such as melanoma, head and neck, liver or kidney cancer.

This chain uses TRBV10-1 with TRBJ2-1, with TRBD2 matching 8 bases. CDR1 WNHNN and CDR2 SYGVQD come from the germline V gene (reference sequence). V lost 7 bases and J lost 6; bases outside the gene matches: 26. The CDR3 loop spans 20 amino acids. CDR3 sequence (DNA): TGCGCCAGCACGGAAAGAGCGAGGACTAGCTCTATGGCGTACGGCAATGAGCAGTTCTTC. Translated: CASTERARTSSMAYGNEQFF.

This chain joins TRBV2 and TRBJ2-1; D might be TRBD1 or TRBD2, each matching 5 bases. The CDR3 has 15 residues. From germline, CDR1 is SNHLY and CDR2 FYNNEI. Trimming shortened V by 6 bases and J by 0 bases, and 12 bases separated the two germline ends. CDR3 sequence: CASRFGARSYNEQFF. The CDR3 DNA follows: TGTGCCAGCAGGTTCGGGGCACGCTCCTACAATGAGCAGTTCTTC. The variable domain in full, with the rest retrieved from reference TRBV2 and TRBJ2-1, is EPEVTQTPSHQVTQMGQEVILRCVPISNHLYFYWYRQILGQKVEFLVSFYNNEISEKSEIFDDQFSVERPDGSNFTLKIRSTKLEDSAMYFCASRFGARSYNEQFFGPGTRLTVL.

The chain has TRBV5-8 and TRBJ1-2; D not certain. Per germline, CDR1 SGHTS and CDR2 YDEGEE. Trimming cost V 1 base and J 4 bases, with 14 bases left between them. This CDR3 region has 15 residues. CDR3 protein: CASSLRRGLSYGYTF. CDR3 in DNA: TGTGCCAGCAGCTTGCGCCGGGGTTTGTCCTATGGCTACACCTTC.

The chain links TRBV5-1 to TRBJ1-1, with 7 nucleotides matching TRBD1. The CDR3 loop spans 14 amino acids. J lost 2 bases, V lost 5 bases, and 6 bases had no gene match. CDR1 and CDR2 (germline): SGHRS, YFSETQ. This CDR3 is CASSLTGANTEAFF. For the CDR3, the DNA is TGCGCCAGCAGTTTAACAGGGGCTAACACTGAAGCTTTCTTT.

The chain joins TRBV7-2 to TRBJ2-7, with a tentative D call TRBD2 (7 bases). With 1 base removed from V and 1 base from J, the gap between germline ends came to 23 bases. CDR3 length: 19 amino acids. From germline, CDR1 is SGHTA and CDR2 FQGNSA. CDR3 in DNA: TGTGCCAGCAGCTTAGTGAAGGGGGTACTAGCGCTAACGTCCTACGAGCAGTACTTC. Its protein product is CASSLVKGVLALTSYEQYF.

The chain joins TRBV4-3 to TRBJ2-3, with D possibly being TRBD2 (6 bases). Germline V gene sequence: CDR1 LGHNA, CDR2 YSLEER. This CDR3 spans 15 amino acids. With 1 base removed from V and 1 base from J, the gap between germline ends came to 9 bases. The DNA for the CDR3 is TGCGCCAGCAGCCAAGTGTCTAGCGGCACAGATACGCAGTATTTT. Its protein is CASSQVSSGTDTQYF.

The rearrangement links TRBV7-8 to TRBJ1-4; 8 nucleotides line up with TRBD1. In germline, CDR1 is SGHVS, CDR2 FQNEAQ. J was trimmed by 3 bases and V by 5 bases; bases with no gene match: 2. The CDR3 extends over 14 amino acids. The CDR3 DNA follows: TGTGCCAGCAGCATGGGACAGGCTAATGAAAAACTGTTTTTT. It specifies CASSMGQANEKLFF.

The chain joins TRBV28 to TRBJ2-3; 7 nucleotides match TRBD1. The V gene end was trimmed by 7 bases and the J gene end by 6 bases; junction bases not matched to a gene: 13. Germline CDR1 and CDR2: MDHEN and SYDVKM. The CDR3 is made up of 15 amino acids. The CDR3 sequence is CASNQPTGAWDTQYF. The CDR3 bases are TGTGCCAGCAACCAACCCACAGGGGCCTGGGATACGCAGTATTTT.

The chain links TRBV18 to TRBJ2-1; D perhaps matches TRBD1 (6 bases). The ends were cut back, 3 bases at V and 9 bases at J, with 12 bases in the middle. CDR1 KGHSH and CDR2 LQKENI come from the germline V gene. CDR3 length equals 13 residues. The DNA for the CDR3 is TGTGCCAGCTCACCCGCAGGGGTCACTGAGCAGTTCTTC. It translates to CASSPAGVTEQFF.

The rearrangement uses TRBV5-1 and TRBJ1-4; 7 positions agree with TRBD1. The junction had 7 bases not matched to a gene; V was cut back by 3 bases and J by 5 bases. Germline V CDR1 and CDR2: SGHRS, YFSETQ. The CDR3 is 15 residues long. The CDR3, as DNA: TGCGCCAGCAGCTCCCCGGGACAGCTCAATGAAAAACTGTTTTTT. Residues: CASSSPGQLNEKLFF.

The chain combines TRBV6-6 with TRBJ2-1; 11 bases map to TRBD1. CDR1 is MNHNY and CDR2 is SVGAGI in the germline V gene (reference sequence). Germline trimming cut 6 bases from V and 6 bases from J; bases unmatched to any gene: 10. This CDR3 is 16 amino acids long. This chain's CDR3 is CASSRTGGEVGNEQFF. The CDR3 bases are TGTGCCAGCAGCCGGACAGGGGGCGAGGTTGGCAATGAGCAGTTCTTC.